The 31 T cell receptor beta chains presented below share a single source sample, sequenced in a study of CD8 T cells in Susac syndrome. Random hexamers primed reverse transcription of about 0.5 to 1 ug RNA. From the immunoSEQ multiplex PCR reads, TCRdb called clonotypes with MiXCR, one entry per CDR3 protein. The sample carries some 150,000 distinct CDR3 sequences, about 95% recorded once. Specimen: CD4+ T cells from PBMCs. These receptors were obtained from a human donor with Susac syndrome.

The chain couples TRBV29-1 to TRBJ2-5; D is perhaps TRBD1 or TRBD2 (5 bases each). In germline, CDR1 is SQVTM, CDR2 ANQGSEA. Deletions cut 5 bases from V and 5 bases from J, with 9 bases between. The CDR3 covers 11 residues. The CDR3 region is CSVRGEETQYF. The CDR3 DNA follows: TGCAGCGTTCGAGGGGAGGAGACCCAGTACTTC.

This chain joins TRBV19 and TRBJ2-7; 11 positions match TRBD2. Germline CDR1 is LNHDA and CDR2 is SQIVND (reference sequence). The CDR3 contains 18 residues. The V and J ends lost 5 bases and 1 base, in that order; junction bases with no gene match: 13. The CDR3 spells CASSPGSGLAGPSYEQYF. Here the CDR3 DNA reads TGTGCCAGTAGTCCCGGATCCGGACTAGCGGGTCCTTCCTACGAGCAGTACTTC.

The CDR3: CSARGGLPYEQYF. The CDR3, as DNA: TGCAGTGCTAGAGGGGGTTTGCCCTACGAGCAGTACTTC. The V and J genes are TRBV20-1 and TRBJ2-7; D not resolved. The germline CDR1 and CDR2 sequences are DFQATT and SNEGSKA (reference sequence). The CDR3 is 13 amino acids. V lost 1 base and J lost 2, with 9 bases in between.

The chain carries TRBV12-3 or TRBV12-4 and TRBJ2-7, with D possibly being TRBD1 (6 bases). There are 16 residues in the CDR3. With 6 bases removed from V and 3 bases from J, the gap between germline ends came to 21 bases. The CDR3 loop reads CASSPSMGQGIYEQYF. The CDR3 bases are TGTGCCAGCAGCCCCAGTATGGGACAAGGGATCTACGAGCAGTACTTC.

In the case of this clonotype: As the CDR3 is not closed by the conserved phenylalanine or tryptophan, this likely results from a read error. In nucleotides, the CDR3 is TGTGCCACCAGCAGAGACAGGGTCACAAATTCACCCCTCCACCTT. Its translation: CATSRDRVTNSPLHL. The chain combines TRBV15 with TRBJ1-6; D might be TRBD1 (5 bases). The length of the CDR3 is 15 residues. V lost 0 bases and J 7 bases, leaving 10 bases between the germline ends. Germline values: CDR1 LNHNV, CDR2 YYDKDF (reference sequence).

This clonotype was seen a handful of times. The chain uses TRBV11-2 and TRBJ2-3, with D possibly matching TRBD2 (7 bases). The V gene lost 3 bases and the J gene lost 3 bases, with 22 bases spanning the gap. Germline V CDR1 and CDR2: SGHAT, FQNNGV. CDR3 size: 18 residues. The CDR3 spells CASSFGGGPQARTDTQYF. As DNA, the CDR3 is TGTGCCAGCAGCTTTGGGGGGGGCCCACAAGCACGGACAGATACGCAGTATTTT.

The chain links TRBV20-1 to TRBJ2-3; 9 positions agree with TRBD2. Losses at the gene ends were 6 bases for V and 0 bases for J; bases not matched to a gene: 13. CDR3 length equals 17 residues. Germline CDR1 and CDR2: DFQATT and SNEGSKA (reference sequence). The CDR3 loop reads CSARGATSGLSTDTQYF. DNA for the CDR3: TGCAGTGCCCGGGGGGCGACTAGCGGCTTAAGCACAGATACGCAGTATTTT.

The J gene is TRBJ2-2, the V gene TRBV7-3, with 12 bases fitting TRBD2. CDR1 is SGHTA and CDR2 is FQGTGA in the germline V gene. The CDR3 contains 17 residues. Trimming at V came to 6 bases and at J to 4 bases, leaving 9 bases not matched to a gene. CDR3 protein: CASSPSGGAGTTGELFF. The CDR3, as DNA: TGTGCCAGCAGTCCTAGCGGGGGGGCGGGGACCACCGGGGAGCTGTTTTTT.

The CDR3: CASRQNTGELFF. The DNA of the CDR3 is TGTGCCAGCAGACAGAACACCGGGGAGCTGTTTTTT. This sequence joins TRBV3-1 and TRBJ2-2; D gene unclear. CDR3 size: 12 residues. The ends were cut back, 6 bases at V and 1 base at J, with 3 bases in the middle. Germline V gene sequence: CDR1 LGHDT, CDR2 YNNKEL (reference sequence). The variable domain in full, with the rest retrieved from reference TRBV3-1 and TRBJ2-2, is DTAVSQTPKYLVTQMGNDKSIKCEQNLGHDTMYWYKQDSKKFLKIMFSYNNKELIINETVPNRFSPKSPDKAHLNLHINSLELGDSAVYFCASRQNTGELFFGEGSRLTVL.

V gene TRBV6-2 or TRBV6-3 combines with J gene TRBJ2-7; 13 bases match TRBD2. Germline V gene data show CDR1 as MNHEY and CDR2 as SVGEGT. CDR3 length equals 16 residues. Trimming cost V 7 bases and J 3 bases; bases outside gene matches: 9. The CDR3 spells CASTRPGLAGNYEQYF. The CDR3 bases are TGTGCCAGCACCCGGCCGGGACTAGCGGGGAACTACGAGCAGTACTTC.

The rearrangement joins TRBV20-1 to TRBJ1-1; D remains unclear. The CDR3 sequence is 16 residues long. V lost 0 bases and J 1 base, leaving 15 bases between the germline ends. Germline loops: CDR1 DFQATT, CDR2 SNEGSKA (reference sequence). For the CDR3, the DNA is TGCAGTGCTAGAGATAGTGGCAGCCGATCGAACACTGAAGCTTTCTTT. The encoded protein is CSARDSGSRSNTEAFF.

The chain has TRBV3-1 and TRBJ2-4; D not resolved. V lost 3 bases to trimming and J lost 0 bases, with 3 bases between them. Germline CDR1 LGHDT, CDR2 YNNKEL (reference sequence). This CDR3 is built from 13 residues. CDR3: CASSQGAKNIQYF. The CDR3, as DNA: TGTGCCAGCAGCCAGGGAGCCAAAAACATTCAGTACTTC.

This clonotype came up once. The CDR3 coding sequence is TGTGCCCGATATAAGGGGAGACAGGGGGTTTATAGCAATCAGCCCCAGCATTTT. Protein sequence: CARYKGRQGVYSNQPQHF. V usage is TRBV30 and J usage is TRBJ1-5; 9 bases agree with TRBD1. The germline V gene encodes CDR1 GTSNPN and CDR2 SVGIG (reference sequence). Trimming cost V 8 bases and J 0 bases; bases outside gene matches: 17. This CDR3 region has 18 residues.

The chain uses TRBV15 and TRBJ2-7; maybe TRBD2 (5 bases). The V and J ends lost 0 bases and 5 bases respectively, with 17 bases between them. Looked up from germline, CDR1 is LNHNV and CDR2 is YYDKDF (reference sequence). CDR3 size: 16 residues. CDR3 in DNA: TGTGCCACCAGCAGAGACCCCGCCACTAGAGGTAACGAGCAGTACTTC. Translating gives CATSRDPATRGNEQYF.

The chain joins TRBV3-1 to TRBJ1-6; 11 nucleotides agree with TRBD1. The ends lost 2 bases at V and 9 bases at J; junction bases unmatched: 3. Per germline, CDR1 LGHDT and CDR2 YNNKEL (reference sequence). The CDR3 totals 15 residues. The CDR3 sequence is CASSQPGTGGSPLHF. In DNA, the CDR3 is TGTGCCAGCAGCCAACCCGGGACAGGGGGTTCACCCCTCCACTTT.

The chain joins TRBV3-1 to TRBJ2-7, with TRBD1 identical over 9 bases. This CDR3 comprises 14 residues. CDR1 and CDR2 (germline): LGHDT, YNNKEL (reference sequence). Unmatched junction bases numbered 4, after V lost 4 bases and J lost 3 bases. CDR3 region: CASSRGTGHYEQYF. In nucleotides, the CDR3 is TGTGCCAGCAGCCGCGGGACAGGGCACTACGAGCAGTACTTC.

The CDR3 here is CASSLGGRLETQYF. CDR3 in DNA: TGCGCCAGCAGCTTGGGGGGGCGCTTAGAGACCCAGTACTTC. The rearrangement joins TRBV5-1 to TRBJ2-5; D possibly corresponds to TRBD1 (6 bases). Germline V lookup: CDR1 SGHRS, CDR2 YFSETQ. Between the trimmed V and J ends, which lost 0 bases and 4 bases, there was a span of 10 bases. This CDR3 region has 14 residues.

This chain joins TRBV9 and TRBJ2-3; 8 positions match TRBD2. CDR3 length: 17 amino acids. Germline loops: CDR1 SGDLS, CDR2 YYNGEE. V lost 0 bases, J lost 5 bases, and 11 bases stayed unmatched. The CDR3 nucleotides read TGTGCCAGCAGCGTAGTCGGAGGGGGACTAGGAGGAGATACGCAGTATTTT. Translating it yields CASSVVGGGLGGDTQYF.

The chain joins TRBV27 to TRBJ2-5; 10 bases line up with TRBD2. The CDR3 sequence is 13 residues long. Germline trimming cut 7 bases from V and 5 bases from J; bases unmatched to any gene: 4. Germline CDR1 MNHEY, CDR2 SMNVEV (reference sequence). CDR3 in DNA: TGTGCCAGCAAGCGGGGGGGCCGGGAGACCCAGTACTTC. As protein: CASKRGGRETQYF.

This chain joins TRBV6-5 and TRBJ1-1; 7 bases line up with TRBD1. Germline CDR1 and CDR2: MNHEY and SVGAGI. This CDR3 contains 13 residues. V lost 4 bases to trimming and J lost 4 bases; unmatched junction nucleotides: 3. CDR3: CASSSGGGTEAFF. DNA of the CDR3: TGTGCCAGCAGTTCAGGGGGAGGCACTGAAGCTTTCTTT.

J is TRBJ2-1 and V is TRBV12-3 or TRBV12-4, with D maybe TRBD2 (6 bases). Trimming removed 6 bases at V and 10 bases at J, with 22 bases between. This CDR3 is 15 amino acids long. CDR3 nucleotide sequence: TGTGCCAGCAGAGCTTCTAATCCGGGACTCCGGGAGCAGTTCTTC. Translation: CASRASNPGLREQFF.

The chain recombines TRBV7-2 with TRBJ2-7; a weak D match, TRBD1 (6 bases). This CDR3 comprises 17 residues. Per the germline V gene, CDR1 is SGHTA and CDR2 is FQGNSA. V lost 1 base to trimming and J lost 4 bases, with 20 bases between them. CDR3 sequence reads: CASSLVRGSHARYEQYF. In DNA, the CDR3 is TGTGCCAGCAGCTTAGTCAGGGGATCCCACGCACGTTACGAGCAGTACTTC.

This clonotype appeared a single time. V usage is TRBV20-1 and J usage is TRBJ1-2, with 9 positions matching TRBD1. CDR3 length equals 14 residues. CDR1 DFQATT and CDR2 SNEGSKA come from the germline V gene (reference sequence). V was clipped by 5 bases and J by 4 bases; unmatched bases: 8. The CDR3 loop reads CSAFTGGSSYGYTF. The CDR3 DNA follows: TGCAGTGCTTTTACAGGGGGCTCGAGCTATGGCTACACCTTC.

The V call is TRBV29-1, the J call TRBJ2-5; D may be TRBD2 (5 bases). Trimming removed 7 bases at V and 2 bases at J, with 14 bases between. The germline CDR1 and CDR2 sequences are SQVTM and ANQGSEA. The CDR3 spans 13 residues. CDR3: CSALPGGQETQYF. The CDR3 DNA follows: TGCAGCGCCCTCCCGGGCGGGCAAGAGACCCAGTACTTC.

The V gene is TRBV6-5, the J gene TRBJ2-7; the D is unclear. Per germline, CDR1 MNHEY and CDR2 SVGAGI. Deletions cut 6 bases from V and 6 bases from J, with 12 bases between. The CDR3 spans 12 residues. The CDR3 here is CASRGITGEQYF. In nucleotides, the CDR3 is TGTGCCAGCAGGGGGATAACCGGCGAGCAGTACTTC.

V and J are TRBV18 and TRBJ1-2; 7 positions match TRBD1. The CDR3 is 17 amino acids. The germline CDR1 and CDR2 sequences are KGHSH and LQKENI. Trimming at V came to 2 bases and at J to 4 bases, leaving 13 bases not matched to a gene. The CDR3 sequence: CASSPMKTGLSGYGYTF. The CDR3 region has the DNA TGTGCCAGCTCACCAATGAAGACAGGGCTAAGCGGCTATGGCTACACCTTC. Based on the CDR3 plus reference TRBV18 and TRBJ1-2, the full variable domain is NAGVMQNPRHLVRRRGQEARLRCSPMKGHSHVYWYRQLPEEGLKFMVYLQKENIIDESGMPKERFSAEFPKEGPSILRIQQVVRGDSAAYFCASSPMKTGLSGYGYTFGSGTRLTVV.

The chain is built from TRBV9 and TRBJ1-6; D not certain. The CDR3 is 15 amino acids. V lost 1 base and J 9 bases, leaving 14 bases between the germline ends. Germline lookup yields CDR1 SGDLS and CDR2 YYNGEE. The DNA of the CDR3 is TGTGCCAGCAGCGTAACGGCAGAAGGGAGTTCACCCCTCCACTTT. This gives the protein CASSVTAEGSSPLHF.

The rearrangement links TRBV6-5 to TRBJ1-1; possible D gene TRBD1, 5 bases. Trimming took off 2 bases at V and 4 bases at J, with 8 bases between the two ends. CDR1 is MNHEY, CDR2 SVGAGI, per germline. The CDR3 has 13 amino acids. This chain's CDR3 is CASSYAGRTEAFF. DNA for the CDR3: TGTGCCAGCAGTTACGCGGGGCGCACTGAAGCTTTCTTT.

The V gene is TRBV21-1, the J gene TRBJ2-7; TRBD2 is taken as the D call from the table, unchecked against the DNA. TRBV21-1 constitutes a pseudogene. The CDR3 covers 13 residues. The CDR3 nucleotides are TGTGCCAGCACCGGGACTTCAATACGAGAGCAGTACTTC. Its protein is CASTGTSIREQYF.

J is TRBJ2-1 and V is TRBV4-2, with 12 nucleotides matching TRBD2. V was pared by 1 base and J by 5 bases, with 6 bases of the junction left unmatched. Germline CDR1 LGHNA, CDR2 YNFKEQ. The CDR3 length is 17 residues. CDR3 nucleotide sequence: TGTGCCAGCAGCCAAGCAGGACTAGCGGGGCACCACAATGAGCAGTTCTTC. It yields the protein CASSQAGLAGHHNEQFF.

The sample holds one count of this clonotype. The CDR3 spells CSVLFRTSEKYEQYF. Here the CDR3 DNA reads TGCAGCGTTCTCTTCCGTACTAGCGAAAAGTACGAGCAGTACTTC. The chain joins TRBV29-1 to TRBJ2-7, with 7 nucleotides matching TRBD2. This CDR3 is built from 15 residues. With 5 bases clipped from V and 4 bases from J, the junction kept 14 bases outside the gene matches. Germline lookup yields CDR1 SQVTM and CDR2 ANQGSEA.